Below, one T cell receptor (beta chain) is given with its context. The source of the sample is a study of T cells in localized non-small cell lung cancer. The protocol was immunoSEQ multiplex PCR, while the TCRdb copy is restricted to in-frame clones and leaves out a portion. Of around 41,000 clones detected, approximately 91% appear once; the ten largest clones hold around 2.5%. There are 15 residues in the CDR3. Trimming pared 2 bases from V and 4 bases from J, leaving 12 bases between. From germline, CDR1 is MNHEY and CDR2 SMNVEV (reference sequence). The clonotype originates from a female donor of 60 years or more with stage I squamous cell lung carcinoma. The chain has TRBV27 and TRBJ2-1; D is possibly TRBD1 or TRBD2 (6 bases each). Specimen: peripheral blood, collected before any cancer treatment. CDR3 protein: CASSLAGHSYNEQFF. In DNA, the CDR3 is TGTGCCAGCAGTTTAGCGGGACATTCTTACAATGAGCAGTTCTTC.